Each of the 23 T cell receptor beta chains below was sequenced from the same sample in a study of blood T cell repertoires in COVID-19 (dated by TCRdb to 2018 to 2021). The method was the immunoSEQ multiplex PCR assay. Not all clones reach the TCRdb copy of this immuneACCESS table, which keeps in-frame sequences only. Checked studies attribute under half of the gap to unresolved V genes and leave the rest unexplained. Present in this sample are about 300,000 clones, about 91% of which were seen just once. Clones ranked in the top ten supply approximately 1.6% of the sample. Sequencing was carried out using peripheral blood. The origin of the receptors is a woman in her 30s with COVID-19, enrolled during active disease.

There are a few counts of this clone. V usage is TRBV30 and J usage is TRBJ1-2, with a weak D call TRBD1 (5 bases). This CDR3 spans 13 amino acids. Germline V gene lookup returns CDR1 GTSNPN and CDR2 SVGIG (reference sequence). V lost 0 bases and J lost 5, with 10 bases in between. CDR3 in DNA: TGTGCCTGGAGTGTGAGACGGGGGTATGGCTACACCTTC. This gives the protein CAWSVRRGYGYTF.

The gene calls are TRBV2 and TRBJ1-1; unclear D gene. The germline V and J ends were trimmed by 1 base and 4 bases, with 13 bases remaining between them. This CDR3 is built from 15 residues. The germline V gene has CDR1 SNHLY and CDR2 FYNNEI. CDR3 bases: TGTGCCAGCAGTGAAGTAGGAAGACAATCCACTGAAGCTTTCTTT. The encoded protein is CASSEVGRQSTEAFF.

The chain uses TRBV30 and TRBJ1-5; TRBD1 matches 10 bases. Germline CDR1 reads GTSNPN; CDR2 reads SVGIG (reference sequence). V shed 2 bases, J shed 6 bases, and the junction held 4 bases outside the gene matches. The CDR3 loop spans 14 amino acids. The CDR3 protein is CAWSPRTGGQPQHF. Written as DNA, the CDR3 is TGTGCCTGGAGTCCTAGGACAGGGGGTCAGCCCCAGCATTTT.

The chain carries TRBV2 and TRBJ1-6; D perhaps matches TRBD1 (6 bases). V was shortened by 6 bases and J by 8 bases, with 11 bases between the two germline ends. CDR3 length: 13 amino acids. CDR1 is SNHLY, CDR2 FYNNEI, per germline. In nucleotides, the CDR3 is TGTGCCAGCAGATCTAACAGGGATTCACCCCTCCACTTT. Translating it yields CASRSNRDSPLHF.

As to this clone: Other DNA sequences of this sample code for an identical CDR3. The rearrangement links TRBV6-5 to TRBJ1-2; a possible D gene is TRBD1 (6 bases). Trimming cost V 2 bases and J 2 bases, with 9 bases left between them. This CDR3 is built from 14 residues. Germline values: CDR1 MNHEY, CDR2 SVGAGI. As DNA, the CDR3 is TGTGCCAGCAGTTACGGACAGCGCAACTATGGCTACACCTTC. As protein: CASSYGQRNYGYTF.

V and J are TRBV27 and TRBJ1-1, with D unclear. Per the germline V gene, CDR1 is MNHEY and CDR2 is SMNVEV (reference sequence). CDR3 size: 13 residues. V was trimmed by 3 bases and J by 1 base, leaving 6 bases between them. Here the CDR3 reads CASSFRRNTEAFF. CDR3 bases: TGTGCCAGCAGTTTTAGAAGGAACACTGAAGCTTTCTTT.

The chain links TRBV29-1 to TRBJ1-2; the match to TRBD1 covers 7 bases. The V gene end was trimmed by 3 bases and the J gene end by 3 bases; junction bases not matched to a gene: 4. This CDR3 has 13 residues. Germline CDR1 and CDR2: SQVTM and ANQGSEA. The DNA for the CDR3 is TGCAGCGTTGATTTTACAGGGGACTATGGCTACACCTTC. Translated, it gives CSVDFTGDYGYTF.

This clone was seen a handful of times. The chain has TRBV28 and TRBJ2-2; 10 bases align to TRBD2. With 7 bases clipped from V and 2 bases from J, the junction kept 10 bases outside the gene matches. The CDR3 is 17 residues long. The V gene's germline CDR1 is MDHEN and CDR2 SYDVKM. The CDR3 reads CASTPGSSGGNTGELFF. As DNA, the CDR3 is TGTGCCAGCACCCCAGGATCTAGCGGGGGTAACACCGGGGAGCTGTTTTTT.

This rearrangement joins TRBV5-5 to TRBJ1-4, with D uncertain. Trimming removed 0 bases from V and 4 bases from J, with 7 bases in between. The CDR3 totals 14 residues. Germline CDR1 SGHKS, CDR2 YYEKEE (reference sequence). The CDR3 region is CASSLAGINEKLFF. The CDR3 DNA sequence: TGTGCCAGCAGCTTGGCGGGGATTAATGAAAAACTGTTTTTT. Looking up the rest from reference TRBV5-5 and TRBJ1-4 gives the full variable domain: DAGVTQSPTHLIKTRGQQVTLRCSPISGHKSVSWYQQVLGQGPQFIFQYYEKEERGRGNFPDRFSARQFPNYSSELNVNALLLGDSALYLCASSLAGINEKLFFGSGTQLSVL.

The chain links TRBV21-1 to TRBJ1-4. TRBV21-1 is termed a pseudogene. The CDR3 is 12 residues long. The CDR3 DNA sequence: TGTGCCAGCGGAAATGCGGGGTCTACACTGTTTTTT. It is translated as CASGNAGSTLFF.

This rearrangement joins TRBV6-5 to TRBJ2-3; 9 positions agree with TRBD2. CDR3 length equals 14 residues. Unmatched junction bases numbered 6, after V lost 6 bases and J lost 5 bases. Germline loops: CDR1 MNHEY, CDR2 SVGAGI. The CDR3 nucleotides are TGTGCCAGCAGGCGGGGGGGTTGGGTAGATACGCAGTATTTT. Translation gives CASRRGGWVDTQYF.

V and J are TRBV6-5 and TRBJ1-3; D is unresolved. The CDR3 runs 14 residues. V gave up 6 bases and J gave up 0 bases, with 9 bases separating them. Looked up from germline, CDR1 is MNHEY and CDR2 is SVGAGI. The CDR3 DNA reads as TGTGCCAGCAGGTTACAGTTCTCTGGAAACACCATATATTTT. Protein sequence: CASRLQFSGNTIYF.

A single count supports this clone. This chain uses TRBV6-5 with TRBJ1-1; D call uncertain. This CDR3 contains 16 residues. V dropped 2 bases and J dropped 5 bases, with 18 bases sitting between them. Germline V gene lookup returns CDR1 MNHEY and CDR2 SVGAGI. The CDR3 DNA reads as TGTGCCAGCAGTTACAGAGGAGGTGCCTCGGGGACTGAAGCTTTCTTT. Amino acid sequence: CASSYRGGASGTEAFF.

This chain uses TRBV7-9 with TRBJ1-2, with unresolved D. The CDR3 has 11 amino acids. V was clipped by 4 bases and J by 7 bases, with 7 bases between them. From germline, CDR1 is SEHNR and CDR2 FQNEAQ (reference sequence). CDR3 DNA sequence: TGTGCCAGCAGCTCCTCGGGTGGCTACACCTTC. Protein sequence: CASSSSGGYTF.

J is TRBJ1-4 and V is TRBV27; a weak D match, TRBD1 (5 bases). Trimming stripped 5 bases from V and 8 bases from J, with 18 bases between. The CDR3 runs 15 residues. CDR1 is MNHEY and CDR2 is SMNVEV in the germline V gene (reference sequence). The DNA for the CDR3 is TGTGCCAGCAGTCCCCTGGGGCCCCCGGACGAAAAACTGTTTTTT. Translated: CASSPLGPPDEKLFF.

The chain has TRBV7-2 and TRBJ2-7, with 14 bases identical to TRBD2. CDR1 is SGHTA, CDR2 FQGNSA, per germline. With V trimmed by 5 bases and J by 3 bases, 9 bases remained unmatched. The CDR3 loop spans 17 amino acids. CDR3 coding DNA: TGTGCCAGCAGCCGGACTAGCGGGGGGCGATCCAGCTACGAGCAGTACTTC. It specifies CASSRTSGGRSSYEQYF.

The chain combines TRBV2 with TRBJ2-3, with a weak D call TRBD2 (6 bases). CDR1 and CDR2 (germline): SNHLY, FYNNEI. The CDR3 runs 14 residues. V was clipped by 3 bases and J by 0 bases, with 7 bases between them. CDR3 bases: TGTGCCAGCAGTGAGGGACTTAGCACAGATACGCAGTATTTT. It yields the protein CASSEGLSTDTQYF.

This chain joins TRBV5-1 and TRBJ1-4; 8 nucleotides align to TRBD1. Germline values: CDR1 SGHRS, CDR2 YFSETQ. Trimming took 4 bases from V and 3 from J; bases not matched to a gene: 2. This CDR3 has 14 residues. In DNA, the CDR3 is TGCGCCAGCAGCGAGGACAGGGCTAATGAAAAACTGTTTTTT. Translating it yields CASSEDRANEKLFF. Full variable domain (remainder filled in from reference TRBV5-1 and TRBJ1-4): KAGVTQTPRYLIKTRGQQVTLSCSPISGHRSVSWYQQTPGQGLQFLFEYFSETQRNKGNFPGRFSGRQFSNSRSEMNVSTLELGDSALYLCASSEDRANEKLFFGSGTQLSVL.

The V call is TRBV14, the J call TRBJ2-5; 11 bases fit TRBD2. V shed 4 bases and J 4 bases; nucleotides not matched to a gene: 2. Germline values: CDR1 SGHDN, CDR2 FVKESK. The CDR3 contains 14 residues. Here the CDR3 reads CASSPGTSGETQYF. DNA of the CDR3: TGTGCCAGCAGCCCGGGGACTAGCGGAGAGACCCAGTACTTC.

The genes are TRBV4-1 and TRBJ2-7; TRBD1 might be the D (5 bases). Germline V CDR1 and CDR2: MGHRA, YSYEKL. This CDR3 contains 10 residues. V lost 1 base and J 10 bases, leaving 5 bases between the germline ends. The CDR3 protein is CASSQGTQYV. CDR3 nucleotides: TGCGCCAGCAGCCAAGGGACACAGTACGTC.

This chain uses TRBV9 with TRBJ1-2; TRBD1 agrees at 7 bases. Germline V gene sequence: CDR1 SGDLS, CDR2 YYNGEE. Trimming cost V 5 bases and J 6 bases; bases outside gene matches: 10. The CDR3 has 14 amino acids. Written as DNA, the CDR3 is TGTGCCAGCAGGGCCTACAGGGGTACGGATGGCTACACCTTC. Translation: CASRAYRGTDGYTF.

This clone is a singleton in its sample. V and J are TRBV6-5 and TRBJ1-2; 9 bases align to TRBD1. Losses at the gene ends were 6 bases for V and 6 bases for J; bases not matched to a gene: 5. CDR1 MNHEY and CDR2 SVGAGI come from the germline V gene. This CDR3 comprises 13 residues. The CDR3 loop reads CASSGTGWNGYTF. CDR3 DNA sequence: TGTGCCAGCAGCGGGACAGGGTGGAATGGCTACACCTTC.

This chain connects TRBV4-1 to TRBJ2-1; TRBD2 matches at 7 bases. The V gene's germline CDR1 is MGHRA and CDR2 YSYEKL. There are 16 residues in the CDR3. Germline trimming cut 4 bases from V and 6 bases from J; bases unmatched to any gene: 12. The chain's CDR3 is CASSLGRGIRSNEQFF. Written as DNA, the CDR3 is TGCGCCAGCAGCCTGGGGCGGGGGATTCGTTCCAATGAGCAGTTCTTC.